The 16 T cell receptor beta chains below come from one sample, sequenced in a study of CD8+ T cells in alopecia areata. The treatment denotes: oral pan-JAK inhibitor, 5-10 mg twice daily. Following extraction, RNA underwent reverse transcription to cDNA, which served as the sequencing template. Sequenced by immunoSEQ multiplex PCR; TCRdb stores in-frame clones only, minus some. The table lists more than 130,000 clones, 65% to 90% of them singletons. The sample was CD8+ T cells sorted from blood, taken at week 4, from a patient treated with tofacitinib. These TCRs come from a human donor with alopecia areata.

This clone was counted between two and nine times. The chain links TRBV7-2 to TRBJ2-3, with 7 bases identical to TRBD2. Unmatched junction bases numbered 10, after V lost 8 bases and J lost 2 bases. The CDR3 contains 15 residues. CDR1 is SGHTA, CDR2 FQGNSA, per germline. The CDR3 coding sequence is TGTGCCAGCCAAAACAGCGGGGCCGTCACAGATACGCAGTATTTT. Its translation is CASQNSGAVTDTQYF.

Here the CDR3 reads CASSSRQGADQPQHF. Written as DNA, the CDR3 is TGTGCCAGCAGCTCTAGACAGGGGGCAGATCAGCCCCAGCATTTT. V usage is TRBV7-6 and J usage is TRBJ1-5, with 10 nucleotides matching TRBD1. The CDR3 is made up of 15 amino acids. Unmatched junction bases numbered 5, after V lost 4 bases and J lost 5 bases. Per the germline V gene, CDR1 is SGHVS and CDR2 is FNYEAQ. Based on the CDR3 plus reference TRBV7-6 and TRBJ1-5, the full variable domain is GAGVSQSPRYKVTKRGQDVALRCDPISGHVSLYWYRQALGQGPEFLTYFNYEAQQDKSGLPNDRFSAERPEGSISTLTIQRTEQRDSAMYRCASSSRQGADQPQHFGDGTRLSIL.

The chain recombines TRBV6-1 with TRBJ1-1; D is undetermined. V gave up 1 base and J gave up 0 bases, with 9 bases separating them. Germline-derived CDR1 and CDR2 are MNHNS and SASEGT. The CDR3 loop spans 15 amino acids. CDR3 sequence reads: CASSEEGSMNTEAFF. Written as DNA, the CDR3 is TGTGCCAGCAGTGAAGAAGGGAGCATGAACACTGAAGCTTTCTTT.

The chain uses TRBV7-9 and TRBJ2-6; TRBD2 aligns across 7 bases. V was clipped by 5 bases and J by 1 base; unmatched bases: 8. The CDR3 spans 17 residues. Germline V lookup: CDR1 SEHNR, CDR2 FQNEAQ (reference sequence). CDR3 in DNA: TGTGCCAGCAGCCCCCCACCGGGGGGATCTGGGGCCAACGTCCTGACTTTC. This encodes CASSPPPGGSGANVLTF.

This clone showed up just once. The chain carries TRBV2 and TRBJ2-1; maybe TRBD1 (6 bases). CDR1 and CDR2 from the germline V gene are SNHLY and FYNNEI. This CDR3 spans 13 amino acids. The V gene lost 8 bases and the J gene lost 0 bases, with 8 bases spanning the gap. This CDR3 reads CASCRGSYNEQFF. The CDR3 nucleotides are TGTGCCAGCTGCAGGGGCTCCTACAATGAGCAGTTCTTC.

This clone showed up just a few times. The V call is TRBV4-3, the J call TRBJ2-1; 9 bases are a match to TRBD2. The length of the CDR3 is 17 residues. After removal of 1 base from V and 5 bases from J, the junction contained 9 bases not matched to a gene. Germline V gene lookup returns CDR1 LGHNA and CDR2 YSLEER. The CDR3 bases are TGCGCCAGCAGCCAAGCCTCGGGCGGGGGGGTCGACAATGAGCAGTTCTTC. It encodes CASSQASGGGVDNEQFF.

This chain's CDR3 is CASSDLRRWEKLFF. CDR3 nucleotide sequence: TGCGCCAGCAGCGACCTTCGACGGTGGGAAAAACTGTTTTTT. This chain connects TRBV4-1 to TRBJ1-4, with D uncertain. The V and J ends lost 5 bases and 8 bases respectively, with 15 bases between them. The CDR3 sequence is 14 residues long. Germline V gene lookup returns CDR1 MGHRA and CDR2 YSYEKL.

CDR3 DNA: TGTGCCAGCAGTGAAGTCGTCAGGGGGCACACTGAAGCTTTCTTT. Translated: CASSEVVRGHTEAFF. The chain joins TRBV6-1 to TRBJ1-1; the match to TRBD1 covers 8 bases. The CDR3 consists of 15 residues. Germline V CDR1 and CDR2: MNHNS, SASEGT. V was pared by 1 base and J by 3 bases, with 4 bases of the junction left unmatched.

As DNA, the CDR3 is TGCGCCAGCAGCCAATCGGGACTAGCGCCATACAATGAGCAGTTCTTC. It specifies CASSQSGLAPYNEQFF. The chain has TRBV4-3 and TRBJ2-1, with 10 bases that match TRBD2. The germline V gene encodes CDR1 LGHNA and CDR2 YSLEER. After removal of 2 bases from V and 4 bases from J, the junction contained 5 bases not matched to a gene. This CDR3 spans 16 amino acids.

The V and J genes are TRBV27 and TRBJ2-7, with D possibly TRBD1 on 5 matching bases. Germline assignment: CDR1 MNHEY and CDR2 SMNVEV (reference sequence). This CDR3 has 14 amino acids. V was trimmed by 2 bases and J by 5 bases, leaving 13 bases between them. CDR3 loop: CASSLHPQANEQYF. The DNA for the CDR3 is TGTGCCAGCAGTTTACACCCACAGGCAAACGAGCAGTACTTC.

The chain combines TRBV6-4 with TRBJ2-1, with D possibly TRBD1 on 5 matching bases. The CDR3 is 15 residues long. The V end lost 6 bases, the J end lost 9 bases, and 21 bases lay between the germline ends. Per germline, CDR1 MRHNA and CDR2 SNTAGT. CDR3 protein: CASSQTLEGVGEQFF. CDR3 nucleotides: TGTGCCAGCAGCCAAACCCTCGAAGGGGTCGGTGAGCAGTTCTTC.

The V gene is TRBV2, the J gene TRBJ2-3, with 8 positions matching TRBD2. The V gene end was trimmed by 3 bases and the J gene end by 6 bases; junction bases not matched to a gene: 8. This CDR3 has 15 amino acids. Germline assignment: CDR1 SNHLY and CDR2 FYNNEI. CDR3 in DNA: TGTGCCAGCAGTGACGGGACTAGTAATCGGGATACGCAGTATTTT. It specifies CASSDGTSNRDTQYF. Full variable domain (remainder filled in from reference TRBV2 and TRBJ2-3): EPEVTQTPSHQVTQMGQEVILRCVPISNHLYFYWYRQILGQKVEFLVSFYNNEISEKSEIFDDQFSVERPDGSNFTLKIRSTKLEDSAMYFCASSDGTSNRDTQYFGPGTRLTVL.

This clone appeared a few times. The rearrangement uses TRBV19 and TRBJ2-7, with D tentatively TRBD1 or TRBD2 (6 bases each). Trimming pared 3 bases from V and 2 bases from J, leaving 14 bases between. Germline V CDR1 and CDR2: LNHDA, SQIVND (reference sequence). This CDR3 region has 15 residues. Here the CDR3 reads CASSMGGGTPYEQYF. CDR3 sequence (DNA): TGTGCCAGTAGTATGGGGGGCGGAACGCCCTACGAGCAGTACTTC.

The chain combines TRBV29-1 with TRBJ1-1; D not certain. The CDR3 loop spans 16 amino acids. V lost 0 bases and J lost 0, with 14 bases in between. Germline lookup yields CDR1 SQVTM and CDR2 ANQGSEA. This CDR3 reads CSVEDPDPIMNTEAFF. The CDR3, as DNA: TGCAGCGTTGAAGATCCGGATCCGATCATGAACACTGAAGCTTTCTTT.

This sequence joins TRBV28 and TRBJ2-3; 9 bases are a match to TRBD1. CDR3 size: 16 residues. Germline assignment: CDR1 MDHEN and CDR2 SYDVKM. V was pared by 4 bases and J by 2 bases, with 7 bases of the junction left unmatched. In DNA, the CDR3 is TGTGCCAGCAGTTCCGACAGGGGGGTTTACACAGATACGCAGTATTTT. This sequence encodes CASSSDRGVYTDTQYF.

The chain employs TRBV11-1 and TRBJ2-1; no clear D gene. V was trimmed by 3 bases and J by 6 bases, leaving 3 bases between them. The CDR3 has 11 amino acids. Germline V gene data show CDR1 as SGHAT and CDR2 as FQDESV (reference sequence). The CDR3 sequence is CASSFSNEQFF. The CDR3 nucleotides read TGTGCCAGCAGCTTTAGCAATGAGCAGTTCTTC.